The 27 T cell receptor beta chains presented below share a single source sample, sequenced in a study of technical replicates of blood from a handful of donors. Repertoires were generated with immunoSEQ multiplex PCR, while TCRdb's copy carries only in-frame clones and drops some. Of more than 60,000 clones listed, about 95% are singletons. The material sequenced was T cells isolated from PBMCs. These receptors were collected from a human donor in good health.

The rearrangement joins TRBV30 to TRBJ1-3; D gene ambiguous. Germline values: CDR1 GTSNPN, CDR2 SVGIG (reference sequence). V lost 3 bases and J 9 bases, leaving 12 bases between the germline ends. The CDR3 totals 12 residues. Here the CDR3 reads CAWSVDLGTIYF. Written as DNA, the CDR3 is TGTGCCTGGAGCGTTGATCTAGGCACCATATATTTT.

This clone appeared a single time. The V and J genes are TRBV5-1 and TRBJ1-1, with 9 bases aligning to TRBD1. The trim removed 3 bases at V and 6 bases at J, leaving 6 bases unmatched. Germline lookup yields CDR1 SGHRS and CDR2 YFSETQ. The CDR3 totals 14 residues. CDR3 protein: CASSWTGDVAEAFF. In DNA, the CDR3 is TGCGCCAGCAGCTGGACAGGGGACGTCGCTGAAGCTTTCTTT.

CDR3: CASSPLTGEPDTQYF. As DNA, the CDR3 is TGTGCCAGCTCACCCCTGACAGGGGAGCCAGATACGCAGTATTTT. V usage is TRBV18 and J usage is TRBJ2-3; 8 positions match TRBD1. Losses at the gene ends were 3 bases for V and 4 bases for J; bases not matched to a gene: 6. CDR3 length equals 15 residues. Germline V gives CDR1 KGHSH, CDR2 LQKENI.

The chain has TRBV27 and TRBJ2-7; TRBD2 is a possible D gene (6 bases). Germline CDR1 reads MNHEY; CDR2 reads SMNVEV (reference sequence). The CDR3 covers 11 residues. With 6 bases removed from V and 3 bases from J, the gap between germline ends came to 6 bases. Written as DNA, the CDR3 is TGTGCCAGCAGGGGGGGCTACGAGCAGTACTTC. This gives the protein CASRGGYEQYF.

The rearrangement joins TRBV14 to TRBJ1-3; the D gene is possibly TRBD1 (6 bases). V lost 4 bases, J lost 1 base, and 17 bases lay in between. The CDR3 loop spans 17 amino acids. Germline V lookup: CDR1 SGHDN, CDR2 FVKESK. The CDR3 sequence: CASSRNWGRQSGNTIYF. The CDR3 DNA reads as TGTGCCAGCAGCCGCAATTGGGGGCGGCAGTCTGGAAACACCATATATTTT. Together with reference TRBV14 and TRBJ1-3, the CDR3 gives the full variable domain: EAGVTQFPSHSVIEKGQTVTLRCDPISGHDNLYWYRRVMGKEIKFLLHFVKESKQDESGMPNNRFLAERTGGTYSTLKVQPAELEDSGVYFCASSRNWGRQSGNTIYFGEGSWLTVV.

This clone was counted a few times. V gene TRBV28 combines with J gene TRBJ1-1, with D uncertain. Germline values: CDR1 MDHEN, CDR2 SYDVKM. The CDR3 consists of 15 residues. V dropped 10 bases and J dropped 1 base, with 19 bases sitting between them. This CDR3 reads CATDIFRTTNTEAFF. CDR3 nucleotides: TGTGCCACCGACATCTTCAGGACTACGAACACTGAAGCTTTCTTT. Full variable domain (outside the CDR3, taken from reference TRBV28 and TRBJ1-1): DVKVTQSSRYLVKRTGEKVFLECVQDMDHENMFWYRQDPGLGLRLIYFSYDVKMKEKGDIPEGYSVSREKKERFSLILESASTNQTSMYLCATDIFRTTNTEAFFGQGTRLTVV.

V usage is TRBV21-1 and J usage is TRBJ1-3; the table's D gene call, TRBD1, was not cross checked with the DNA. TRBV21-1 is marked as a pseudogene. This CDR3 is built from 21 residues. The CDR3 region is CASSKARLDRGYKSSGNTIYF. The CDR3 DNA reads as TGTGCCAGCAGCAAAGCACGCCTGGACAGGGGTTATAAGAGCTCTGGAAACACCATATATTTT.

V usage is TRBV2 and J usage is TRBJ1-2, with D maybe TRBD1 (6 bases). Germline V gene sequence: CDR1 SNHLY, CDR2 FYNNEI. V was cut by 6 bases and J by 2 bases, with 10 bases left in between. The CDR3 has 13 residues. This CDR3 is CASRETGNYGYTF. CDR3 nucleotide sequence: TGTGCCAGCAGGGAAACAGGGAACTATGGCTACACCTTC.

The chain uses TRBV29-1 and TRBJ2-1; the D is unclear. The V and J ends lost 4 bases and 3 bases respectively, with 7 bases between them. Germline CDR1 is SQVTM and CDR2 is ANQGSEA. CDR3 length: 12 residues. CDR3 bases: TGCAGCGTTGCCCCCCTCTACAATGAGCAGTTCTTC. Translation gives CSVAPLYNEQFF.

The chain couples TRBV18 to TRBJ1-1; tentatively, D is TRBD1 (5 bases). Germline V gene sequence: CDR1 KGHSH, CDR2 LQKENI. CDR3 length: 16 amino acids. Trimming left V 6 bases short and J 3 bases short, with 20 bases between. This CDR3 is CASSEVTTADYTEAFF. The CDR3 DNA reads TGTGCCAGCTCCGAAGTCACGACAGCAGACTACACTGAAGCTTTCTTT.

The CDR3 nucleotides are TGTGCCAGCAGTTTAGGAGGGAGGGGAGGAGAGACCCAGTACTTC. Its translation: CASSLGGRGGETQYF. The chain couples TRBV27 to TRBJ2-5, with 7 bases aligning to TRBD2. The ends lost 2 bases at V and 4 bases at J; junction bases unmatched: 7. The CDR3 has 15 amino acids. The germline gives CDR1 MNHEY, CDR2 SMNVEV (reference sequence).

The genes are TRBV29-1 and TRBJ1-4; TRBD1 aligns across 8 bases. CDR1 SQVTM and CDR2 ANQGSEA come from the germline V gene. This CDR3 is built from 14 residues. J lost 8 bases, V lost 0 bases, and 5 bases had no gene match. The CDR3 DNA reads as TGCAGCGTTGAAGACAGGGGGCAGGGAGAAAAACTGTTTTTT. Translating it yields CSVEDRGQGEKLFF.

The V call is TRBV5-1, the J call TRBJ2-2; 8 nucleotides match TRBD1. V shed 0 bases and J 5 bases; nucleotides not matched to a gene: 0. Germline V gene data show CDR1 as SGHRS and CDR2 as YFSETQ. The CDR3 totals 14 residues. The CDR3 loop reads CASSLGQGTGELFF. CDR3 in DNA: TGCGCCAGCAGCTTGGGACAGGGGACCGGGGAGCTGTTTTTT. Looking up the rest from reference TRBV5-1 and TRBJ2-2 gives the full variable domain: KAGVTQTPRYLIKTRGQQVTLSCSPISGHRSVSWYQQTPGQGLQFLFEYFSETQRNKGNFPGRFSGRQFSNSRSEMNVSTLELGDSALYLCASSLGQGTGELFFGEGSRLTVL.

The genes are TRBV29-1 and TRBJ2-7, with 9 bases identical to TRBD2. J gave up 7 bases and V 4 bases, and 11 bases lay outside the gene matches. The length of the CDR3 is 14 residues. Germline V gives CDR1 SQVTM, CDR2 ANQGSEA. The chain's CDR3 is CSVGLFSREGEQYF. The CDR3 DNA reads TGCAGCGTTGGGCTTTTCTCGCGGGAGGGGGAGCAGTACTTC.

CDR3 residues: CASSGTRIADTQYF. As DNA, the CDR3 is TGCGCCAGCAGCGGGACTAGAATTGCAGATACGCAGTATTTT. The genes are TRBV10-1 and TRBJ2-3; 8 bases map to TRBD2. The V and J ends lost 6 bases and 4 bases, in that order; junction bases with no gene match: 6. The CDR3 loop spans 14 amino acids. CDR1 WNHNN and CDR2 SYGVQD come from the germline V gene (reference sequence).

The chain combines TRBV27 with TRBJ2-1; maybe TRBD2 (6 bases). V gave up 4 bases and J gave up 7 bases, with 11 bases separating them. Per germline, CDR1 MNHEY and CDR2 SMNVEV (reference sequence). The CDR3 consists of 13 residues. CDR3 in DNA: TGTGCCAGCAGTTATGGGACTCCAAATGAGCAGTTCTTC. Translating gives CASSYGTPNEQFF.

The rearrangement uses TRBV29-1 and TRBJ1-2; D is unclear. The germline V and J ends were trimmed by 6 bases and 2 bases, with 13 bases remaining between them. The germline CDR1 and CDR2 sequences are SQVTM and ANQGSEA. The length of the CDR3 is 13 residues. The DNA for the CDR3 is TGCAGCGTCCGAGAGGGCTCGAACTATGGCTACACCTTC. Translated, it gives CSVREGSNYGYTF. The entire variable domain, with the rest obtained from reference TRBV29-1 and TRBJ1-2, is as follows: SAVISQKPSRDICQRGTSLTIQCQVDSQVTMMFWYRQQPGQSLTLIATANQGSEATYESGFVIDKFPISRPNLTFSTLTVSNMSPEDSSIYLCSVREGSNYGYTFGSGTRLTVV.

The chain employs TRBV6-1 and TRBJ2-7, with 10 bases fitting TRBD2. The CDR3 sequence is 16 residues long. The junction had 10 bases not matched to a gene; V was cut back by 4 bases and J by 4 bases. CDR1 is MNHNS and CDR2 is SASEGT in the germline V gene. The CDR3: CASSVARAGGPYEQYF. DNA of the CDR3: TGTGCCAGCAGTGTCGCTCGAGCGGGAGGGCCTTACGAGCAGTACTTC.

CDR3 protein: CASSKSVVQKFNQPQHF. The DNA of the CDR3 is TGTGCCAGTAGCAAGTCCGTCGTCCAGAAATTCAATCAGCCCCAGCATTTT. The chain couples TRBV19 to TRBJ1-5; no reliable D call. Trimming removed 6 bases from V and 3 bases from J, with 21 bases in between. The CDR3 covers 17 residues. From germline, CDR1 is LNHDA and CDR2 SQIVND (reference sequence).

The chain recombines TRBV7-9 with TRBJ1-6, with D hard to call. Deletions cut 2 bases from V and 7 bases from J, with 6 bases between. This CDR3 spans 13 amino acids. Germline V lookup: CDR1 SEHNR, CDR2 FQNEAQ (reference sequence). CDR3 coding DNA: TGTGCCAGCAGCTTACACGGGAATTCACCCCTCCACTTT. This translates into CASSLHGNSPLHF.

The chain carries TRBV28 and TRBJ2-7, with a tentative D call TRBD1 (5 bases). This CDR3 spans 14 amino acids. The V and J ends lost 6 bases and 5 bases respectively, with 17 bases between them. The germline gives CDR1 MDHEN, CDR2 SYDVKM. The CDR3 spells CASRERGRRDEQYF. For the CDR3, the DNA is TGTGCCAGCAGGGAAAGGGGTAGAAGGGACGAGCAGTACTTC.

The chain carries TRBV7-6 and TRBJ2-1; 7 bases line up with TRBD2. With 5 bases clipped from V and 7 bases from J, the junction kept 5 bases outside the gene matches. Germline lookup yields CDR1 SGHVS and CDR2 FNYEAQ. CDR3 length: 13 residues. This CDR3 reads CASSTGLSNEQFF. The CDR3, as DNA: TGTGCCAGCAGCACGGGACTATCAAATGAGCAGTTCTTC.

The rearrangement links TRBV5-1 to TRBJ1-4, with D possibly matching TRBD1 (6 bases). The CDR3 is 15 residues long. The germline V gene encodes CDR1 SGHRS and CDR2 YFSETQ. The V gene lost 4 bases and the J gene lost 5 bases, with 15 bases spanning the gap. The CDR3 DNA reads TGCGCCAGCAGCCCAACGACAGGAGAGAATGAAAAACTGTTTTTT. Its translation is CASSPTTGENEKLFF.

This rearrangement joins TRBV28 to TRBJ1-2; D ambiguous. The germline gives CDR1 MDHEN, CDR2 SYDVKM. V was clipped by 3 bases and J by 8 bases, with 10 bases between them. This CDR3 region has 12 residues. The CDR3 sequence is CASSFFDQGYTF. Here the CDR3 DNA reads TGTGCCAGCAGTTTCTTCGATCAGGGCTACACCTTC.

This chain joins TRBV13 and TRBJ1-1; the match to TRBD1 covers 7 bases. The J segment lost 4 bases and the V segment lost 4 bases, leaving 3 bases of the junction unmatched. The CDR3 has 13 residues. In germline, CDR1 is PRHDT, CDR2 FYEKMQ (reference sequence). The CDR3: CASSSGTATEAFF. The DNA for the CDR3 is TGTGCCAGCAGCTCCGGGACAGCCACTGAAGCTTTCTTT.

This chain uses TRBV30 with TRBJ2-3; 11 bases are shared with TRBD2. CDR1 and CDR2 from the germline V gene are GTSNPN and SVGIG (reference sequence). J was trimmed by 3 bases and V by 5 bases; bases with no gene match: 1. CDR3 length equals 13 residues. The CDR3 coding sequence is TGTGCCTGGCTAGCGGGGGGAACAGATACGCAGTATTTT. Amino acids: CAWLAGGTDTQYF. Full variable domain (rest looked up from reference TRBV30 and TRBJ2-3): SQTIHQWPATLVQPVGSPLSLECTVEGTSNPNLYWYRQAAGRGLQLLFYSVGIGQISSEVPQNLSASRPQDRQFILSSKKLLLSDSGFYLCAWLAGGTDTQYFGPGTRLTVL.

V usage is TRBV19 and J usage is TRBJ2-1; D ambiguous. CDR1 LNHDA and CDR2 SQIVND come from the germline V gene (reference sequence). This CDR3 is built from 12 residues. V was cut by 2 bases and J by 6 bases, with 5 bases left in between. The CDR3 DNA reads TGTGCCAGTAGTATATTTAGCAATGAGCAGTTCTTC. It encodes CASSIFSNEQFF.